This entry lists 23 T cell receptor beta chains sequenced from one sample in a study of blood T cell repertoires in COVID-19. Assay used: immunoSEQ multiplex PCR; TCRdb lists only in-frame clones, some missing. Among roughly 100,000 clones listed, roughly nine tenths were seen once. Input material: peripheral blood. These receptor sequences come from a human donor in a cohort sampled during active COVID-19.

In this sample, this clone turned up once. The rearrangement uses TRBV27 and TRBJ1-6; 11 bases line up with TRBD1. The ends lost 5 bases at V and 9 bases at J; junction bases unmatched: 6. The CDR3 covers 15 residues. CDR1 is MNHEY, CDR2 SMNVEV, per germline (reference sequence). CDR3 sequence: CASSPGTGGGSPLHF. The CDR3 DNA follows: TGTGCCAGCAGTCCTGGGACAGGGGGAGGTTCACCCCTCCACTTT.

As DNA, the CDR3 is TGTGCCAGCAGCCAAGGGAGGAGTAGGCTGACAGGAGGACACTACGAGCAGTACTTC. Its translation: CASSQGRSRLTGGHYEQYF. The genes are TRBV3-1 (or the pseudogene TRBV3-2) and TRBJ2-7; perhaps TRBD1 as D (6 bases). V shed 1 base and J shed 3 bases, with 25 bases lying between them. CDR3 size: 19 residues. In germline, CDR1 is LGHDT, CDR2 YNNKEL (reference sequence).

The CDR3 nucleotides read TGTGCCAGCAGCTCCATAGCGGGGGACACAGATACGCAGTATTTT. Amino acid sequence: CASSSIAGDTDTQYF. V is TRBV9 and J is TRBJ2-3, with 9 bases lining up with TRBD2. V trimming: 4 bases; J trimming: 2 bases; junction bases outside the gene matches: 5. The CDR3 has 15 residues. Germline V lookup: CDR1 SGDLS, CDR2 YYNGEE.

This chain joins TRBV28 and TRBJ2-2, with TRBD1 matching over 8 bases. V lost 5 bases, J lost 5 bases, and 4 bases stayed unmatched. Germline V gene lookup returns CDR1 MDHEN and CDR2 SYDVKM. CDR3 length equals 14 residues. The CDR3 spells CASSGTGGTGELFF. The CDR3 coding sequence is TGTGCCAGCAGTGGGACAGGTGGAACCGGGGAGCTGTTTTTT.

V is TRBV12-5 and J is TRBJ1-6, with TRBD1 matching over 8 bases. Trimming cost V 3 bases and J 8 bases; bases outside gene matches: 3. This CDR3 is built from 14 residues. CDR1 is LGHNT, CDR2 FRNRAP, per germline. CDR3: CASGFGQGDSPLHF. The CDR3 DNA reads TGTGCTAGTGGTTTTGGACAGGGTGATTCACCCCTCCACTTT.

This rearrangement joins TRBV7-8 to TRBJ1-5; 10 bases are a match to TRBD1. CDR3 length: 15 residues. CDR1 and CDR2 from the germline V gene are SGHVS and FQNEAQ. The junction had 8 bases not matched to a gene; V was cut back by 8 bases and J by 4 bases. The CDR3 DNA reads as TGTGCCAGCGGGCAAGGGACAGGGGCTAATCAGCCCCAGCATTTT. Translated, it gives CASGQGTGANQPQHF. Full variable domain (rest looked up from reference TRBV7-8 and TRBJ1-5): GAGVSQSPRYKVAKRGQDVALRCDPISGHVSLFWYQQALGQGPEFLTYFQNEAQLDKSGLPSDRFFAERPEGSVSTLKIQRTQQEDSAVYLCASGQGTGANQPQHFGDGTRLSIL.

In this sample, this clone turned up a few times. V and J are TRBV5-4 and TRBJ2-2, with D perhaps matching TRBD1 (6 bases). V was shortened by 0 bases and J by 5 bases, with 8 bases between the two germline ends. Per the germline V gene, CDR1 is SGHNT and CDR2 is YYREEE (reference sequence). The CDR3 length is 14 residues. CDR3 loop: CASSLVDSTGELFF. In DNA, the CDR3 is TGTGCCAGCAGCTTGGTGGACAGTACCGGGGAGCTGTTTTTT.

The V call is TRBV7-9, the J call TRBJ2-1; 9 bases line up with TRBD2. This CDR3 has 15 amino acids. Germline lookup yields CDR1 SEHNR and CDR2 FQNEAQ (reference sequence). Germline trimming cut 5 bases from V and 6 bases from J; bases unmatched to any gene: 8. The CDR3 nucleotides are TGTGCCAGCAGCGACCAGCGGGGGGTCGTCAATGAGCAGTTCTTC. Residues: CASSDQRGVVNEQFF.

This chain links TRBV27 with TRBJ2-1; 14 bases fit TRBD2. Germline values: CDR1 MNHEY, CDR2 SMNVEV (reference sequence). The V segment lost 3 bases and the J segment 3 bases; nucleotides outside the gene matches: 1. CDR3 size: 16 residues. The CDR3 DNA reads TGTGCCAGCAGTTTGGGGACTAGCGGGGGCTACAATGAGCAGTTCTTC. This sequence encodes CASSLGTSGGYNEQFF.

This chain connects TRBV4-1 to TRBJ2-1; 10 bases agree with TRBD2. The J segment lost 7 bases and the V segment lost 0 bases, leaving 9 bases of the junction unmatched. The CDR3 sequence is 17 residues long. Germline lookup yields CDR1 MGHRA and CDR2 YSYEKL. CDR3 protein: CASSQERPSGRDNEQFF. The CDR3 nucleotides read TGCGCCAGCAGCCAAGAAAGGCCCAGCGGGAGGGATAATGAGCAGTTCTTC.

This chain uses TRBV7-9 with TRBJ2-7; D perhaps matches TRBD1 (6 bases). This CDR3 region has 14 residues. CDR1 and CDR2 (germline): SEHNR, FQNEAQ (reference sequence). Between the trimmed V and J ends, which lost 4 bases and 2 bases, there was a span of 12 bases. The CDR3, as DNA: TGTGCCAGCAGCTCCCGGGACATAACCTACGAGCAGTACTTC. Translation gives CASSSRDITYEQYF.

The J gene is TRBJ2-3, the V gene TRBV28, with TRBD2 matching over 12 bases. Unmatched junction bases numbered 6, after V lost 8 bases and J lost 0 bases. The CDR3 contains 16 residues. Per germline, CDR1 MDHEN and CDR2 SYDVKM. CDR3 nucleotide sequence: TGTGCCAGCCCGACTAGCGGGGGATCTAGCACAGATACGCAGTATTTT. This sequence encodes CASPTSGGSSTDTQYF.

CDR3 DNA sequence: TGTGCCAGCAGCTTAGGGGGGGTAGCCTCTGGAAACACCATATATTTT. Its translation is CASSLGGVASGNTIYF. The chain links TRBV7-2 to TRBJ1-3, with D maybe TRBD1 (5 bases). This CDR3 has 16 residues. V gave up 1 base and J gave up 0 bases, with 10 bases separating them. Per germline, CDR1 SGHTA and CDR2 FQGNSA.

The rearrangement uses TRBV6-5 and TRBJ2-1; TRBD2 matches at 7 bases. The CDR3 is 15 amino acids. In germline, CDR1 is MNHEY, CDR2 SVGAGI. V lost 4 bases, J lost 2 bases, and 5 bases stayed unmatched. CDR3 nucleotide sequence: TGTGCCAGCAGTTTACAAGCGGGGACCTACAATGAGCAGTTCTTC. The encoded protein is CASSLQAGTYNEQFF.

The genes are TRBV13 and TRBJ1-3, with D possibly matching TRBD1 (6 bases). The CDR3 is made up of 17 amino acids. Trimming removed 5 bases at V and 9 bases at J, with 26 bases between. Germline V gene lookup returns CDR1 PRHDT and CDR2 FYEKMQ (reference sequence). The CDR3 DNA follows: TGTGCCAGCAGCCCCCGGACAGCCTTCGGGGAGAAGGTCACCATATATTTT. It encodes CASSPRTAFGEKVTIYF.

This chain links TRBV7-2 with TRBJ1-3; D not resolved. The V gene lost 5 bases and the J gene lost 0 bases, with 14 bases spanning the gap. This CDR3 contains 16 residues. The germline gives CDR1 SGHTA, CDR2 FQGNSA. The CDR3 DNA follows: TGTGCCAGCAGCGCGGGCCCGGGAGGCTCTGGAAACACCATATATTTT. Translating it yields CASSAGPGGSGNTIYF.

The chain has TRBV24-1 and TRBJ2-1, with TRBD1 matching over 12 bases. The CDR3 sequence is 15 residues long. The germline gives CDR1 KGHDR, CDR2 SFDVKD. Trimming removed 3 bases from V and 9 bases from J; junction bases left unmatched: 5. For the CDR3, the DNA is TGTGCCACCAGTGATCGGGACAGGGGGCAAGGTGAGCAGTTCTTC. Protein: CATSDRDRGQGEQFF.

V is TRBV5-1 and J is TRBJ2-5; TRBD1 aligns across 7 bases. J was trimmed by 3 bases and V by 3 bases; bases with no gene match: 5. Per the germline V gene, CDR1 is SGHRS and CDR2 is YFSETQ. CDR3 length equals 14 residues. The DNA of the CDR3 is TGCGCCAGCAGCTGGGGGACAGCCGAAGAGACCCAGTACTTC. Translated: CASSWGTAEETQYF. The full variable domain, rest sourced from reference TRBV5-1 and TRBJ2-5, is KAGVTQTPRYLIKTRGQQVTLSCSPISGHRSVSWYQQTPGQGLQFLFEYFSETQRNKGNFPGRFSGRQFSNSRSEMNVSTLELGDSALYLCASSWGTAEETQYFGPGTRLLVL.

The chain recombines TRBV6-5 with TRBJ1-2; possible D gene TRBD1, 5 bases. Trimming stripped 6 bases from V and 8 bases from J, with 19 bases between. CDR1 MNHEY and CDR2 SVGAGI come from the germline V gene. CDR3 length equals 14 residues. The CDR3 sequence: CASSPLGRAGGYTF. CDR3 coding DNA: TGTGCCAGCAGCCCCCTTGGCAGGGCTGGAGGCTACACCTTC.

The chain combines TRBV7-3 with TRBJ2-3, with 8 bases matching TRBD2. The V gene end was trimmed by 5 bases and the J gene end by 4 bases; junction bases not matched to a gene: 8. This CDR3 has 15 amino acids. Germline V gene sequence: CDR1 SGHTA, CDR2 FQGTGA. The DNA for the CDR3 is TGTGCCAGCAGCCCAAACGGGGGGGATTCAGATACGCAGTATTTT. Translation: CASSPNGGDSDTQYF.

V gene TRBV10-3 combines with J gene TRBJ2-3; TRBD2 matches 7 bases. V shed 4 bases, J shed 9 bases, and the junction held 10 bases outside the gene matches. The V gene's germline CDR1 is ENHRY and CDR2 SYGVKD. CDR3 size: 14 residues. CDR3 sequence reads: CAISAQAGFETQYF. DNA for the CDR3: TGTGCCATCAGTGCTCAAGCGGGATTCGAGACGCAGTATTTT.

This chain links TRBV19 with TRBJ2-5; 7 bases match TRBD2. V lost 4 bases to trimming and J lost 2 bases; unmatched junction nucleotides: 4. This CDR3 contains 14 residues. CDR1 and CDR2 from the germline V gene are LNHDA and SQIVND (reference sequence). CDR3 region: CASSKSRGQETQYF. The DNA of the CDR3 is TGTGCCAGTAGTAAGTCGCGGGGGCAAGAGACCCAGTACTTC.

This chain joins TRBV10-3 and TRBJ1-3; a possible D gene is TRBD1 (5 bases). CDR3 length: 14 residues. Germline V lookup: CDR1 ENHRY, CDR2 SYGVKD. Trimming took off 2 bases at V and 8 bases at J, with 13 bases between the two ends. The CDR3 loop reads CAISEIQGRDTIYF. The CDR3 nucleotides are TGTGCCATCAGTGAGATTCAGGGCCGAGACACCATATATTTT.